A single sample is the source of the 7 T cell receptor beta chains below, sequenced in a study of T cell changes during pregnancy in multiple sclerosis. The repertoire was sequenced with immunoSEQ multiplex PCR; TCRdb's copy has only in-frame clones and lacks some. In the table there are around 56,000 clones, around 90% of which are singletons. The source was CD4+ T cells from peripheral blood mononuclear cells, collected in the first trimester of pregnancy. The receptors were sampled from a female donor with multiple sclerosis, enrolled in a pregnancy study.

The CDR3 loop is CASSFSGKYEQYF. Here the CDR3 DNA reads TGTGCCAGCAGCTTCTCGGGGAAATACGAGCAGTACTTC. The chain links TRBV27 to TRBJ2-7, with D perhaps TRBD2 (5 bases). There are 13 residues in the CDR3. V was trimmed by 6 bases and J by 4 bases, leaving 13 bases between them. Per germline, CDR1 MNHEY and CDR2 SMNVEV (reference sequence).

The genes are TRBV27 and TRBJ2-3, with a tentative D call TRBD2 (5 bases). CDR3 length: 14 residues. In germline, CDR1 is MNHEY, CDR2 SMNVEV (reference sequence). Trimming removed 2 bases from V and 0 bases from J, with 6 bases in between. CDR3 bases: TGTGCCAGCAGTTTAAGCGGTAGCACAGATACGCAGTATTTT. Its translation: CASSLSGSTDTQYF.

The chain employs TRBV4-2 and TRBJ1-1; TRBD1 agrees at 9 bases. The CDR3 covers 17 residues. The V segment lost 1 base and the J segment 3 bases; nucleotides outside the gene matches: 9. CDR1 and CDR2 (germline): LGHNA, YNFKEQ. The CDR3 DNA is TGTGCCAGCAGCCAAGGGCTCCTGACAGGGGGAGACACTGAAGCTTTCTTT. Translated, it gives CASSQGLLTGGDTEAFF.

The chain uses TRBV11-2 and TRBJ1-2; weak D call: TRBD1 (5 bases). The germline CDR1 and CDR2 sequences are SGHAT and FQNNGV. The CDR3 runs 17 residues. V was pared by 3 bases and J by 0 bases, with 17 bases between. CDR3 region: CASSLGHGDLANYGYTF. CDR3 sequence (DNA): TGTGCCAGCAGCTTGGGGCACGGAGACTTAGCTAACTATGGCTACACCTTC.

The rearrangement links TRBV7-2 to TRBJ1-2; TRBD1 aligns across 9 bases. The CDR3 loop spans 16 amino acids. V lost 3 bases, J lost 0 bases, and 5 bases stayed unmatched. Germline CDR1 reads SGHTA; CDR2 reads FQGNSA. The CDR3 spells CASSFRDRATNYGYTF. DNA for the CDR3: TGTGCCAGCAGCTTCCGGGACAGGGCTACTAACTATGGCTACACCTTC.

CDR3 sequence: CASSVVLNTGELFF. CDR3 bases: TGTGCCAGCAGCGTAGTACTTAACACCGGGGAGCTGTTTTTT. The gene calls are TRBV9 and TRBJ2-2, with no clear D. Germline V gene sequence: CDR1 SGDLS, CDR2 YYNGEE. V shed 0 bases and J shed 2 bases, with 5 bases lying between them. The CDR3 consists of 14 residues.

The chain uses TRBV4-2 and TRBJ2-7, with 7 nucleotides matching TRBD1. The length of the CDR3 is 15 residues. V lost 6 bases, J lost 0 bases, and 8 bases stayed unmatched. Germline-derived CDR1 and CDR2 are LGHNA and YNFKEQ. As DNA, the CDR3 is TGTGCCAGCAGTCGGGGAACAGGGGCCTCCTACGAGCAGTACTTC. This codes for CASSRGTGASYEQYF.